The rows below give T cell receptor beta chains drawn from one sample of a study of cytomegalovirus exposure and HLA in healthy donors. The repertoire was sequenced with immunoSEQ multiplex PCR; TCRdb's copy has only in-frame clones and lacks some. The table shows under 130,000 clones, with roughly 80% occurring only once. The specimen was PBMCs. The receptor set was obtained from a man aged 50 to 59 in good health and CMV-seropositive. The CDR3 runs from the conserved cysteine through the conserved F or W. Where a row states a size, it is once, few, many or the class of an expanded clone; other rows omit it.

>TRBV11-1|-|TRBJ1-1
CASSPRQGARTEAFF
>TRBV7-9|-|TRBJ1-1
CASSSPTRNTEAFF
>TRBV4-3|-|-
CASSQERSGEQYF
>TRBV15|-|TRBJ2-3
CATSRGGTSNMRDTQYF
>TRBV13|-|TRBJ2-1
CASSPPQAYNEQFF
>TRBV11-2|-|TRBJ1-2
CASSSGQGANYGYTF
>TRBV5-1|once|TRBJ1-4
CASSQQGAVEKLFF
>TRBV7-9|-|TRBJ2-1
CASSLEAVNNEQFF
>TRBV19|-|TRBJ2-3
CASSIGIGTSTDTQYF
>TRBV30|-|TRBJ2-3
CAWRGAVSDTQYF
>TRBV5-1|-|TRBJ2-3
CASSGGQDTDTQYF
>TRBV4-2|-|TRBJ2-1
CASSQGTSGTTNEQFF
>TRBV28|-|TRBJ2-3
CASSFGQGRTDTQYF
>TRBV29-1|-|TRBJ2-7
CSVIRAGDHTGYYYEQYF
>TRBV27|-|TRBJ2-1
CASSPRWGQAVNEQFF
>TRBV30|-|TRBJ2-1
CASNPGLAGGSSSYNEQFF
>TRBV19|once|TRBJ2-7
CASSSGSSYEQYF
>TRBV7-2|-|TRBJ1-1
CASSFGQGRMNTEAFF
>TRBV28|-|TRBJ2-7
CASSFSGAYEQYF
>TRBV7-9|-|TRBJ2-1
CASSLVAGGVFDNEQFF
>TRBV7-2|-|TRBJ2-7
CASSYKAGTGGYYEQYF
>TRBV6-1|-|TRBJ1-2
CASSLRDREYGYTF
>TRBV7-9|-|TRBJ2-7
CASSFPRTGETYEQYF
>TRBV28|once|TRBJ1-1
CASRQGAFMNTEAFF
>TRBV27|-|TRBJ2-1
CASSFTSGNNEQFF